The clone carrying this T cell receptor beta chain was observed at least ten times. In the authors' methods: Reference gene primer amplification gave estimated nucleated cell counts. Measured with immunoSEQ multiplex PCR; TCRdb has only the in-frame clones, and not every one. V and J calls and clone size are copied from that table; D and trimming were computed from the DNA. The repertoire holds 120,000 or so clones, more than 60% seen once, with about 2.2% in the top ten. The data are from a study of blood T cell repertoires in COVID-19. Overall study context: Collection of acute and convalescent COVID-19 samples took place in the United States, Italy and Spain. PBMCs, B-cell-depleted T cells, or T cells were the source of the cDNA or gDNA that made up the material.

Specimen: peripheral blood. This TCR was recovered from a woman between 65 and 79 years old with acute or convalescent COVID-19.

The CDR3 spells CASSWGGNEQFF. The CDR3 DNA reads TGTGCCAGCAGCTGGGGGGGTAATGAGCAGTTCTTC. The chain has TRBV7-9 and TRBJ2-1, with TRBD2 matching 7 bases. CDR3 length: 12 amino acids. CDR1 and CDR2 from the germline V gene are SEHNR and FQNEAQ (reference sequence). Trimming at V came to 4 bases and at J to 7 bases, leaving 1 base not matched to a gene.